Following are 15 T cell receptor beta chains from one sample sequenced in a study of control samples from healthy donors and cancer patients. TCRdb's table, derived via immunoSEQ multiplex PCR, lists solely in-frame clones and lacks some. The sample has some 99,000 clones; 85% to 90% are singletons. Specimen: blood. The receptors shown here come from a woman between 45 and 65 years old in good health.

The rearrangement links TRBV15 to TRBJ2-7; D uncertain. V was trimmed by 0 bases and J by 0 bases, leaving 12 bases between them. The CDR3 length is 16 residues. Germline lookup yields CDR1 LNHNV and CDR2 YYDKDF (reference sequence). The DNA of the CDR3 is TGTGCCACCAGCAGAGAGGCAAGCGCCCCCTCCTACGAGCAGTACGTC. Encoded protein: CATSREASAPSYEQYV.

This chain links TRBV7-9 with TRBJ1-2; D gene ambiguous. The length of the CDR3 is 15 residues. V was cut by 0 bases and J by 6 bases, with 14 bases left in between. Germline values: CDR1 SEHNR, CDR2 FQNEAQ (reference sequence). The CDR3 sequence is CASSLASGFKDGYTF. CDR3 in DNA: TGTGCCAGCAGCTTAGCGTCGGGGTTCAAGGATGGCTACACCTTC. Filled out from reference TRBV7-9 and TRBJ1-2, the complete variable domain reads DTGVSQNPRHKITKRGQNVTFRCDPISEHNRLYWYRQTLGQGPEFLTYFQNEAQLEKSRLLSDRFSAERPKGSFSTLEIQRTEQGDSAMYLCASSLASGFKDGYTFGSGTRLTVV.

The rearrangement uses TRBV21-1 and TRBJ2-6; TRBD2, the table's D call, lacks a check against the DNA. TRBV21-1 is designated a pseudogene. The CDR3 runs 16 residues. CDR3 nucleotide sequence: TGTGCCAGCAGCAAGGGACTAGACTCTGGGGCCAACGTCCTGACTTTC. It yields the protein CASSKGLDSGANVLTF.

V gene TRBV6-5 combines with J gene TRBJ2-3; D possibly corresponds to TRBD1 (5 bases). CDR1 MNHEY and CDR2 SVGAGI come from the germline V gene. The CDR3 runs 14 residues. With 10 bases removed from V and 6 bases from J, the gap between germline ends came to 20 bases. The CDR3 here is CATIEQAPGDTQYF. CDR3 in DNA: TGTGCCACCATCGAACAGGCCCCTGGGGATACGCAGTATTTT.

Only a few counts were recorded for this clone. The J gene is TRBJ1-2, the V gene TRBV4-3; 7 positions agree with TRBD1. V lost 4 bases and J lost 4; bases outside the gene matches: 6. The CDR3 has 14 residues. The germline V gene has CDR1 LGHNA and CDR2 YSLEER. The CDR3 spells CASSPFRDSYGYTF. For the CDR3, the DNA is TGCGCCAGCAGCCCCTTTCGGGACAGCTATGGCTACACCTTC.

The chain combines TRBV11-3 with TRBJ2-2, with TRBD2 matching over 10 bases. CDR1 is SGHNT and CDR2 is YENEEA in the germline V gene. The CDR3 extends over 16 amino acids. The V and J ends lost 4 bases and 4 bases, in that order; junction bases with no gene match: 6. The CDR3 bases are TGTGCCAGCAGCTCCGGGAGCGGGGGGGCCACCGGGGAGCTGTTTTTT. Translation: CASSSGSGGATGELFF. Full variable domain (missing parts from reference TRBV11-3 and TRBJ2-2): EAGVVQSPRYKIIEKKQPVAFWCNPISGHNTLYWYLQNLGQGPELLIRYENEEAVDDSQLPKDRFSAERLKGVDSTLKIQPAELGDSAVYLCASSSGSGGATGELFFGEGSRLTVL.

The V call is TRBV9, the J call TRBJ2-1, with 9 bases matching TRBD2. Germline values: CDR1 SGDLS, CDR2 YYNGEE. The CDR3 runs to 16 residues. Trimming took 0 bases from V and 3 from J; bases not matched to a gene: 4. This chain's CDR3 is CASSVASGVYYNEQFF. CDR3 coding DNA: TGTGCCAGCAGCGTAGCTAGCGGGGTTTACTACAATGAGCAGTTCTTC.

V is TRBV19 and J is TRBJ1-2; D unclear. Germline V lookup: CDR1 LNHDA, CDR2 SQIVND (reference sequence). The CDR3 loop spans 12 amino acids. Trimming pared 6 bases from V and 4 bases from J, leaving 9 bases between. The CDR3 sequence is CASRRGFYGYTF. CDR3 nucleotides: TGTGCCAGTAGGCGGGGATTCTATGGCTACACCTTC.

This clone appeared once. The V and J genes are TRBV6-2 or TRBV6-3 and TRBJ2-3, with 10 bases fitting TRBD2. The CDR3 sequence is 16 residues long. Losses at the gene ends were 0 bases for V and 2 bases for J; bases not matched to a gene: 2. Germline V gene lookup returns CDR1 MNHEY and CDR2 SVGEGT. The CDR3 protein is CASSYSGLAVTDTQYF. In DNA form, the CDR3 reads TGTGCCAGCAGTTACTCTGGACTAGCGGTCACAGATACGCAGTATTTT.

This rearrangement joins TRBV5-6 to TRBJ2-7, with a weak D call TRBD1 (5 bases). Looked up from germline, CDR1 is SGHDT and CDR2 is YYEEEE. The V gene lost 1 base and the J gene lost 2 bases, with 10 bases spanning the gap. The CDR3 runs 14 residues. DNA of the CDR3: TGTGCCAGCAGCTTGTCAGGGTATGCCTACGAGCAGTACGTC. Protein product: CASSLSGYAYEQYV.

The CDR3 is CASSDSVGDEKLFF. The CDR3 DNA reads TGCGCCAGCAGTGACTCTGTTGGGGATGAAAAACTGTTTTTT. This chain connects TRBV10-1 to TRBJ1-4; D call uncertain. CDR3 length: 14 amino acids. Germline CDR1 and CDR2: WNHNN and SYGVQD (reference sequence). Trimming took 3 bases from V and 6 from J, leaving 11 bases between them.

This clone was seen a handful of times. This chain links TRBV2 with TRBJ2-2; no clear D gene. Between the trimmed V and J ends, which lost 7 bases and 5 bases, there was a span of 8 bases. This CDR3 is built from 12 residues. Per the germline V gene, CDR1 is SNHLY and CDR2 is FYNNEI. The CDR3 sequence is CASTRGTGELFF. CDR3 nucleotide sequence: TGTGCCAGCACCCGAGGTACCGGGGAGCTGTTTTTT. Full variable domain (remainder filled in from reference TRBV2 and TRBJ2-2): EPEVTQTPSHQVTQMGQEVILRCVPISNHLYFYWYRQILGQKVEFLVSFYNNEISEKSEIFDDQFSVERPDGSNFTLKIRSTKLEDSAMYFCASTRGTGELFFGEGSRLTVL.

The chain combines TRBV18 with TRBJ1-2; D is unclear. The CDR3 extends over 14 amino acids. V lost 3 bases to trimming and J lost 2 bases, with 10 bases between them. The germline gives CDR1 KGHSH, CDR2 LQKENI. As DNA, the CDR3 is TGTGCCAGCTCACCGCGGGTAGAAAACTATGGCTACACCTTC. This gives the protein CASSPRVENYGYTF.

The J gene is TRBJ2-3, the V gene TRBV24-1; 8 nucleotides agree with TRBD1. The CDR3 is 15 residues long. CDR1 and CDR2 from the germline V gene are KGHDR and SFDVKD. J lost 8 bases, V lost 4 bases, and 10 bases had no gene match. The CDR3 here is CATSEAGTGGTTQYF. The CDR3 coding sequence is TGTGCCACCAGTGAGGCCGGGACAGGAGGGACTACGCAGTATTTT.

CDR3 amino acids: CASSIGAAYNSPLHF. For the CDR3, the DNA is TGTGCCAGTAGTATAGGGGCCGCTTATAATTCACCCCTCCACTTT. The gene calls are TRBV19 and TRBJ1-6; D is uncertain. This CDR3 comprises 15 residues. CDR1 and CDR2 from the germline V gene are LNHDA and SQIVND (reference sequence). The V gene lost 1 base and the J gene lost 4 bases, with 8 bases spanning the gap.